These T cell receptor beta chains were read from a single sample in a study of T cells in Graves' hyperthyroidism and ophthalmopathy. TCRdb used MiXCR to reprocess the multiplex PCR reads, holding one entry per CDR3 protein. The sample includes some 370,000 distinct CDR3 sequences, around an eighth of them seen just once. Sample: blood. These receptors originate from a man aged 45 to 65 with Graves' ophthalmopathy. Both conserved end residues are part of each CDR3. D genes are given only for firm matches. Clone sizes are given selectively: once, few, many, or a class where the clone is expanded.

>TRBV7-9|TRBJ2-7|many|TRBD2
TGTGCCAGCTCACTCACTAGCGGAAGCTCCTACGAGCAGTACTTC
CASSLTSGSSYEQYF
>TRBV20-1|TRBJ1-1|many|TRBD1
TGCAGTGCTAGATTCGGGACAGGGAGCACTGAAGCTTTCTTT
CSARFGTGSTEAFF
>TRBV6-1|TRBJ1-5|few|.
TGTGCCAGCTGTACAGGGATCCAGCCCCAGCATTTT
CASCTGIQPQHF
>TRBV11-2|TRBJ2-7|many|.
TGTGCCAGCAGCTTTGTCCAGGGGCCCAACTACGAGCAGTACTTC
CASSFVQGPNYEQYF
>TRBV28|TRBJ1-1|many|TRBD1
TGTGCCAGCAGCCCTGACGGACGGCAGGGGGGATTTTTCTTT
CASSPDGRQGGFFF
>TRBV28|TRBJ2-3|many|TRBD2
TGTGCCAGCAGTTTAAGCGGGACCACAGATACGCAGTATTTT
CASSLSGTTDTQYF
>TRBV7-3|TRBJ2-7|many|.
TGTGCCAGCAGCGACGGGGGCGAGCAGTACTTC
CASSDGGEQYF
>TRBV19|TRBJ1-4|.|.
TGTGCCAGTAGTATACACCTGCTTGCAACTAATGAAAAACTGTTTTTT
CASSIHLLATNEKLFF
>TRBV19|TRBJ2-7|.|.
TGTGCCAGTAGTATGAGGAGGGATTCGGAGCAGTACTTC
CASSMRRDSEQYF
>TRBV20-1|TRBJ2-4|.|TRBD2
TGCAGTGCGGCTTGGACTAGCGGAAAAAACATTCAGTACTTC
CSAAWTSGKNIQYF
>TRBV12-3/TRBV12-4|TRBJ2-2|many|TRBD1
TGTGCCAGCAGTTTCGACAGGGAAACCGGGGAGCTGTTTTTT
CASSFDRETGELFF
>TRBV6-2/TRBV6-3|TRBJ2-3|.|TRBD2
TGTGCCAGCAGTCGTGGGAGTAGCGGGTGGAGCACAGATACGCAGTATTTT
CASSRGSSGWSTDTQYF
>TRBV11-3|TRBJ2-2|many|.
TGTGCCAGCAGCTCTCACGGCGGGAAGGTCGCCGGGGAGCTGTTTTTT
CASSSHGGKVAGELFF
>TRBV2|TRBJ2-7|.|.
TGTGCCAGCAAAGTAGGGCACGAGCAGTACTTC
CASKVGHEQYF
>TRBV30|TRBJ1-1|many|.
TGTGCCTGGAGTGTAAATACCGTGAACACTGAAGCTTTCTTT
CAWSVNTVNTEAFF
>TRBV27|TRBJ2-7|many|.
TGTGCCAGCAGTTTATCCGTCTCCGGGGCCTACGAGCAGTACTTC
CASSLSVSGAYEQYF
>TRBV20-1|TRBJ2-2|few|TRBD1
TGCAGTGCAAGGACAGGGGGTACCGGGGAGCTGTTTTTT
CSARTGGTGELFF
>TRBV6-1|TRBJ2-1|many|TRBD2
TGTGCCAGCAGTCAGACTAGCGGGGGGTACAATGAGCAGTTCTTC
CASSQTSGGYNEQFF
>TRBV11-1|TRBJ2-3|many|TRBD2
TGTGCCAGCAGCCTTACGGGACTAGGACCAGATACGCAGTATTTT
CASSLTGLGPDTQYF
>TRBV6-1|TRBJ1-1|many|.
TGTGCCAGCAGAACTCAGGCCGCGAACACTGAAGCTTTCTTT
CASRTQAANTEAFF
>TRBV27|TRBJ2-5|many|TRBD2
TGTGCCAGCACTCCGGGCCTCGGGGGGCAAGAGACCCAGTACTTC
CASTPGLGGQETQYF
>TRBV13|TRBJ2-7|many|TRBD2
TGTGCCAGCAGCCCCCCTAGGACGGGGGGCTACGAGCAGTACTTC
CASSPPRTGGYEQYF
>TRBV27|TRBJ1-1|many|.
TGTGCCAGCAGTTCGCGGAACACTGAAGCTTTCTTT
CASSSRNTEAFF
>TRBV30|TRBJ2-5|many|.
TGTGCCGGAGGGCTACAGGGCGGGGAGACCCAGTACTTC
CAGGLQGGETQYF
>TRBV29-1|TRBJ2-4|.|.
TGCAGCGCCGAGTTGGTAGGCAAAAACATTCAGTACTTC
CSAELVGKNIQYF
>TRBV28|TRBJ1-3|many|.
TGTGCCAGCAGTTTGGACCTTGGACAGACCTCTGGAAACACCATATATTTT
CASSLDLGQTSGNTIYF